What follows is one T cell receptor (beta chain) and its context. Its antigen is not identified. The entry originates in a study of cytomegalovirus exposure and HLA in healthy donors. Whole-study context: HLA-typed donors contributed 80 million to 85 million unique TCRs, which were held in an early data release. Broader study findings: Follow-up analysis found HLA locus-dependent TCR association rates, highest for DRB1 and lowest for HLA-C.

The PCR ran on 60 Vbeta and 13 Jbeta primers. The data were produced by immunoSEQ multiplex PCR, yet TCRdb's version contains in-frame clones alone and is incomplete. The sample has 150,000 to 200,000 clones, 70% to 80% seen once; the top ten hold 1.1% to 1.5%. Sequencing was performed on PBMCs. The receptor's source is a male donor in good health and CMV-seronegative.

This chain's CDR3 is CASSPGTGSTYEQYF. The DNA for the CDR3 is TGTGCCAGCAGTCCGGGGACAGGGTCTACCTACGAGCAGTACTTC. The V and J genes are TRBV2 and TRBJ2-7; TRBD1 aligns across 9 bases. CDR1 SNHLY and CDR2 FYNNEI come from the germline V gene. The CDR3 has 15 amino acids. Trimming cost V 5 bases and J 2 bases; bases outside gene matches: 7. Full variable domain (missing parts from reference TRBV2 and TRBJ2-7): EPEVTQTPSHQVTQMGQEVILRCVPISNHLYFYWYRQILGQKVEFLVSFYNNEISEKSEIFDDQFSVERPDGSNFTLKIRSTKLEDSAMYFCASSPGTGSTYEQYFGPGTRLTVT.